This entry is about one TCR beta chain. Each CDR3 protein is one row after TCRdb ran MiXCR on the RT-PCR reads. This sample yields 550,000 to 750,000 distinct CDR3 sequences, of which over 12% are seen a single time; roughly 3.6% belongs to the top ten. CDR1 and CDR2 from the germline V gene are SGHDT and YYEEEE. The CDR3 runs to 14 residues. The germline V and J ends were trimmed by 6 bases and 5 bases, with 15 bases remaining between them. Sequencing was carried out using memory CD4+ T cells from blood. This sequence originates from a female donor in good health, serving as a healthy control. The chain employs TRBV5-6 and TRBJ2-1; D is perhaps TRBD2 (5 bases). The CDR3 reads CASIDRGRNNEQFF. The CDR3 DNA sequence: TGTGCCAGCATCGACCGAGGGCGGAACAATGAGCAGTTCTTC.